This TCR beta chain was profiled in a study of blood T cell repertoires in COVID-19. TCRdb keeps only in-frame clones here, not all; method: immunoSEQ multiplex PCR. Among around 84,000 clones listed, about 73% were seen once. This CDR3 comprises 15 residues. The junction had 4 bases not matched to a gene; V was cut back by 3 bases and J by 5 bases. CDR1 MNHNS and CDR2 SASEGT come from the germline V gene. This chain joins TRBV6-1 and TRBJ2-1; 10 bases are a match to TRBD2. The sequenced sample consisted of peripheral blood. The origin of this receptor is a man aged 45-65 years with active or convalescent COVID-19. CDR3 residues: CASSEASGGHNEQFF. DNA for the CDR3: TGTGCCAGCAGTGAGGCTAGCGGGGGCCACAATGAGCAGTTCTTC.